These T cell receptor beta chains were read from a single sample in a study of T cell changes during pregnancy in multiple sclerosis. Some clones are missing from TCRdb's copy, which holds only in-frame ones; the method was immunoSEQ multiplex PCR. The sample lists fewer than 45,000 clones; about 88% were seen once. Sequences were derived from CD8+ T cells from peripheral blood mononuclear cells, sampled after pregnancy. All receptors come from a female donor in good health, enrolled as a control in a pregnancy study. The CDR3 runs from the conserved cysteine through the conserved F or W. A D gene is named only where the DNA matches it firmly. Clone size is shown for a subset of rows, as once, few, many or a class of expanded clone.

>TRBJ2-3|TRBV7-9|NA|TRBD1
TGTGCCAGCAGCTCACAGGGACAGGGAGGGGCAGATACGCAGTATTTT
CASSSQGQGGADTQYF
>TRBJ2-7|TRBV4-2|NA|NA
TGTGCCAGCAGCCAAGCGTCCGAGCAGTACTTC
CASSQASEQYF
>TRBJ1-5|TRBV9|NA|NA
TGTGCCAGCAGCGTCGACACGAATCAGCCCCAGCATTTT
CASSVDTNQPQHF
>TRBJ2-3|TRBV11-2|NA|NA
TGTGCCAGCAGCTTGGCAGGGGAAGGGGATACGCAGTATTTT
CASSLAGEGDTQYF
>TRBJ1-5|TRBV6-5|NA|TRBD1
TGTGCCAGCAGTTTCCAACAGGGGAGTCAGCCCCAGCATTTT
CASSFQQGSQPQHF
>TRBJ1-1|TRBV7-9|NA|NA
TGTGCCAGCAGCTCTGGGCAGGACAGCCCCGAAGCTTTCTTT
CASSSGQDSPEAFF
>TRBJ1-1|TRBV6-5|NA|NA
TGTGCCAGCAGTTACGGCGGCCGCGGCACTGAAGCTTTCTTT
CASSYGGRGTEAFF
>TRBJ2-1|TRBV27|NA|NA
TGTGCCAGCAGTCATTACAATGAGCAGTTCTTC
CASSHYNEQFF
>TRBJ2-1|TRBV9|NA|NA
TGTGCCAGCAGCGGCCCAGGGAATGAGCAGTTCTTC
CASSGPGNEQFF
>TRBJ2-2|TRBV27|NA|TRBD2
TGTGCCAGCAGTCGCATCCTAGCGGGGGTCAACACCGGGGAGCTGTTTTTT
CASSRILAGVNTGELFF
>TRBJ2-7|TRBV28|NA|NA
TGTGCCAGCAGTTCAACCGGGGGTGCAGGGGGAGACTTTCCTACCTACGAGCAGTACTTC
CASSSTGGAGGDFPTYEQYF
>TRBJ2-7|TRBV30|NA|TRBD1
TGTGCCTGGGCTCCGGGACAGGGGGCGTACGAGCAGTACTTC
CAWAPGQGAYEQYF
>TRBJ2-3|TRBV4-3|NA|NA
TGCGCCAGCAGTCCAGGGGCACCCTTCACAGATACGCAGTATTTT
CASSPGAPFTDTQYF
>TRBJ1-1|TRBV4-3|NA|NA
TGCGCCAGCAGCCCGGGATTCATGAACACTGAAGCTTTCTTT
CASSPGFMNTEAFF
>TRBJ1-3|TRBV6-1|NA|NA
TGTGCCAGCAGTCCATACAGGGTGGCTGGAAACACCATATATTTT
CASSPYRVAGNTIYF
>TRBJ2-2|TRBV25-1|once|NA
TGTGCCAGCAGTGAACGAGGGCAGGTTGGCGGGGAGCTGTTTTTT
CASSERGQVGGELFF
>TRBJ2-1|TRBV7-9|NA|NA
TGTGCCAGCAGTTACGGGGGAGATGAGCAGTTCTTC
CASSYGGDEQFF
>TRBJ2-1|TRBV4-3|once|NA
TGCGCCAGCAGCCACGCGGCCTACAATGAGCAGTTCTTC
CASSHAAYNEQFF
>TRBJ2-3|TRBV28|NA|NA
TGTGCCAGCAAGTCGAGGGGGGGGTATACGCAGTATTTT
CASKSRGGYTQYF
>TRBJ1-1|TRBV2|NA|NA
TGTGCCAGCAGGTTTAACAGCATGAACACTGAAGCTTTCTTT
CASRFNSMNTEAFF
>TRBJ1-4|TRBV7-8|NA|TRBD1
TGTGCCAGCAGCCAGACAGGGGGGGATGAAAAACTGTTTTTT
CASSQTGGDEKLFF
>TRBJ2-3|TRBV25-1|NA|NA
TGTGCCAGCAGTGAGGAGACCCAACAGGGTAGCACAGATACGCAGTATTTT
CASSEETQQGSTDTQYF
>TRBJ1-2|TRBV5-4|NA|NA
TGTGCCAGCAGCTTTGACAGAGCTAACTATGGCTACACCTTC
CASSFDRANYGYTF
>TRBJ1-3|TRBV7-9|NA|TRBD1
TGTGCCAGCAGCTTGCCGGGACAGGGAGGCTCTGGAAACACCATATATTTT
CASSLPGQGGSGNTIYF
>TRBJ1-4|TRBV4-3|NA|NA
TGCGCCAGCAGCGACGTCAGGCGGGATAATGAAAAACTGTTTTTT
CASSDVRRDNEKLFF
>TRBJ2-7|TRBV5-4|once|TRBD1
TGTGCCACCCGGGACAGGGGGTCGGGCGAGCAGTACTTC
CATRDRGSGEQYF
>TRBJ1-6|TRBV27|NA|NA
TGTGCCAGCAGTTGGAGCTCCTATAATTCACCCCTCCACTTT
CASSWSSYNSPLHF
>TRBJ2-5|TRBV4-3|NA|TRBD2
TGCGCCAGCAGCCAAGAATCCACTGGACTAGCGGGGGAGGAGAAGACCCAGTACTTC
CASSQESTGLAGEEKTQYF
>TRBJ1-6|TRBV11-2|few|TRBD1
TGTGCCAGCACCTTATTTATGGGGGTAGAGGGGCAGGGGGTGTCCCTCCACTTT
CASTLFMGVEGQGVSLHF
>TRBJ1-3|TRBV4-2|NA|TRBD1
TGTGCCAGCAGCCAGGGGCTACAGGGGGCTGGAAACACCATATATTTT
CASSQGLQGAGNTIYF
>TRBJ2-2|TRBV30|few|TRBD1
TGTGCCTGCGGGACAGGGGCAGGGACCGGGGAGCTGTTTTTT
CACGTGAGTGELFF
>TRBJ1-4|TRBV4-3|NA|NA
TGCGCCAGCAGCCAAGATCTGGCCGCACCTAATGAAAAACTGTTTTTT
CASSQDLAAPNEKLFF
>TRBJ1-1|TRBV9|NA|TRBD1
TGTGCCAGCAGCTACCGGGACAGGGGGCTGAACACTGAAGCTTTCTTT
CASSYRDRGLNTEAFF
>TRBJ2-2|TRBV7-9|NA|NA
TGTGCCAGCAGCTTCGTCACCGGGGAGCTGTTTTTT
CASSFVTGELFF
>TRBJ2-7|TRBV9|NA|TRBD2
TGTGCCAGCAGCGCCTCGGGACTAGCGGGAAGCTACGAGCAGTACTTC
CASSASGLAGSYEQYF
>TRBJ1-2|TRBV6-5|NA|TRBD1
TGTGCCAGCAGTTCTCCTACAGGGGTTCCTGGCTACACCTTC
CASSSPTGVPGYTF
>TRBJ2-7|TRBV13|NA|TRBD1
TGTGCCAGCAGCAAACCGCAGGGGGCGAGGGAGCAGTACTTC
CASSKPQGAREQYF
>TRBJ2-2|TRBV9|NA|NA
TGTGCCAGCAGCGCCTCGAACCGGGACATTAACACCGGGGAGCTGTTTTTT
CASSASNRDINTGELFF
>TRBJ1-3|TRBV19|NA|NA
TGTGCCAGTAGTATTCTTCGCAGAAACGGAAACACCATATATTTT
CASSILRRNGNTIYF
>TRBJ1-2|TRBV6-6|NA|NA
TGTGCCAGCAGCGACGGACAGAACTATGGCTACACCTTC
CASSDGQNYGYTF
>TRBJ1-2|TRBV29-1|NA|TRBD1
TGCAGCGCCATCCCCCTCCGGGACAGGGGTGACTATGGCTACACCTTC
CSAIPLRDRGDYGYTF
>TRBJ1-1|TRBV2|NA|NA
TGTGCCAGCCGAGACGGGGGGTTTTTGGCTGAAGCTTTCTTT
CASRDGGFLAEAFF
>TRBJ2-1|TRBV4-1|once|NA
TGCGCCAGCAGCCAAGAGAAAACAGTCGGTGAGCAGTTCTTC
CASSQEKTVGEQFF
>TRBJ1-1|TRBV9|once|NA
TGTGCCAGCAGCCCTACGAGGACTTTCTTT
CASSPTRTFF
>TRBJ1-1|TRBV9|NA|NA
TGTGCCAGCAGCGTAGCCCCTGCAGGGATGAACACTGAAGCTTTCTTT
CASSVAPAGMNTEAFF
>TRBJ1-5|TRBV7-5|NA|NA
TGTGCCAGAAGACAGAGGACAGGGGGCATGAATAGCAATCAGCCCCAGCATTTT
CARRQRTGGMNSNQPQHF
>TRBJ1-2|TRBV4-1|NA|NA
TGCGCCAGCAGCCAAGACCTCCCCTCGGCGAGGGTTGGCTACACCTTC
CASSQDLPSARVGYTF
>TRBJ1-5|TRBV28|NA|NA
TGTGCCAGCCGAACACTAGGGGGTCAGCCCCAGCATTTT
CASRTLGGQPQHF
>TRBJ2-7|TRBV9|NA|TRBD1
TGTGCCAGCAGCGTAGGAAGGACAGGCTACGAGCAGTACTTC
CASSVGRTGYEQYF
>TRBJ2-3|TRBV6-6|NA|TRBD2
TGTGCCAGCAGTTACAGTGGGAGCGGGGAAGCGTATTTT
CASSYSGSGEAYF
>TRBJ1-2|TRBV5-1|NA|NA
TGCGCCAGCAGCCTGGGGACAAGCCCTAACTATGGCTACACCTTC
CASSLGTSPNYGYTF